This TCR beta chain appears in the sequencing data of a study of response to subunit inactivated influenza vaccine. Broader study findings: Authors suggested seasonal influenza vaccinations each recruit few new T cells.

This clonotype came up many times. The target antigen is unknown. Each CDR3 protein gets one entry after TCRdb re-called the RT-PCR reads with MiXCR. The sample consists of roughly 550,000 distinct CDR3 sequences, under 30% of them appearing once. CDR3 size: 12 residues. Between the trimmed V and J ends, which lost 0 bases and 5 bases, there was a span of 7 bases. Germline loops: CDR1 DFQATT, CDR2 SNEGSKA (reference sequence). The same data also contributed to another study, on T cells expressing NK-cell markers. That paper notes: Template switching by 5'RACE with UMIs generated the TCR beta cDNA. Clones of NKG2C+ T cells that had expanded were of unclear HCMV specificity.

The clonotype comes from a man in his fifties who received an inactivated influenza vaccine. The sample was CD4+ T cells sorted from PBMCs, taken about 13 days after vaccination. The genes are TRBV20-1 and TRBJ1-2, with unresolved D. The CDR3 loop reads CSARDEGYGYTF. DNA for the CDR3: TGCAGTGCTAGAGATGAAGGGTATGGCTACACCTTC.